Each of the 9 T cell receptor beta chains below was sequenced from the same sample in a study of T cell repertoires in cytomegalovirus infection. TCRdb analysed the reads with MiXCR anew, one entry per CDR3 protein. The sample has 310,000 or so distinct CDR3 sequences, about 17% seen once. Material for sequencing was PBMCs. These receptor sequences come from a human donor in good health (CMV status not recorded). Some clones in this sample may be carry-over from other donors' samples.

This sequence joins TRBV19 and TRBJ2-5; the D gene is possibly TRBD1 (5 bases). Germline lookup yields CDR1 LNHDA and CDR2 SQIVND (reference sequence). V gave up 3 bases and J gave up 4 bases, with 15 bases separating them. The length of the CDR3 is 15 residues. CDR3 nucleotides: TGTGCCAGTAGTATTCGGCAGGGTGACCCAGAGACCCAGTACTTC. Encoded protein: CASSIRQGDPETQYF.

This clonotype was seen a few times. The chain uses TRBV5-4 and TRBJ2-3; D perhaps matches TRBD2 (6 bases). The ends were cut back, 1 base at V and 1 base at J, with 10 bases in the middle. The CDR3 totals 15 residues. In germline, CDR1 is SGHNT, CDR2 YYREEE (reference sequence). The CDR3 DNA follows: TGTGCCAGCAGCTTGAGACTAGATGGCACAGATACGCAGTATTTT. This translates into CASSLRLDGTDTQYF.

This clonotype was detected a few times. The rearrangement links TRBV20-1 to TRBJ1-3, with D uncertain. The CDR3 runs 14 residues. Per the germline V gene, CDR1 is DFQATT and CDR2 is SNEGSKA (reference sequence). V dropped 1 base and J dropped 0 bases, with 7 bases sitting between them. The CDR3 nucleotides are TGCAGTGCTAGAGGTGGGAGCTCTGGAAACACCATATATTTT. It encodes CSARGGSSGNTIYF.

CDR3 sequence (DNA): TGTGCCAGCAGCTTATCGTCTATCTCTGGAAACACCATATATTTT. It encodes CASSLSSISGNTIYF. The chain uses TRBV7-9 and TRBJ1-3; D gene uncertain. The germline V and J ends were trimmed by 2 bases and 0 bases, with 8 bases remaining between them. The CDR3 spans 15 residues. Germline assignment: CDR1 SEHNR and CDR2 FQNEAQ (reference sequence).

This clonotype was counted at least ten times. The chain carries TRBV12-3 or TRBV12-4 and TRBJ2-2, with 7 bases identical to TRBD1. Unmatched junction bases numbered 15, after V lost 5 bases and J lost 0 bases. The length of the CDR3 is 19 residues. In nucleotides, the CDR3 is TGTGCCAGCAGTGTAGAGGGGGCCGTCCTGCTTCCGAACACCGGGGAGCTGTTTTTT. Its translation: CASSVEGAVLLPNTGELFF.

This clonotype was counted between two and nine times. The chain carries TRBV25-1 and TRBJ2-2, with D unclear. This CDR3 comprises 13 residues. CDR1 and CDR2 (germline): MGHDK, SYGVNS. Between the trimmed V and J ends, which lost 5 bases and 3 bases, there was a span of 7 bases. The chain's CDR3 is CASSTRDTGELFF. The CDR3 nucleotides are TGTGCCAGCAGTACCAGAGACACCGGGGAGCTGTTTTTT.

This clonotype was counted a few times. The chain recombines TRBV5-1 with TRBJ1-2; TRBD1 agrees at 9 bases. The CDR3 consists of 16 residues. The trim removed 4 bases at V and 2 bases at J, leaving 9 bases unmatched. Germline loops: CDR1 SGHRS, CDR2 YFSETQ. The CDR3 nucleotides are TGCGCCAGCAGCCTGAAGGGGACAGGGACGAACTATGGCTACACCTTC. Translation gives CASSLKGTGTNYGYTF.

This clonotype was detected many times. The chain has TRBV7-2 and TRBJ2-5; TRBD2 is a possible D gene (6 bases). Germline assignment: CDR1 SGHTA and CDR2 FQGNSA. V was shortened by 1 base and J by 7 bases, with 13 bases between the two germline ends. This CDR3 has 14 amino acids. The CDR3 region has the DNA TGTGCCAGCAGCTTAGAGGTCGGGGGAGGGACCCAGTACTTC. Amino acid sequence: CASSLEVGGGTQYF.

This clonotype came up a few times. V is TRBV6-5 and J is TRBJ1-4; D remains ambiguous. Trimming took off 6 bases at V and 8 bases at J, with 19 bases between the two ends. This CDR3 has 15 residues. Looked up from germline, CDR1 is MNHEY and CDR2 is SVGAGI. CDR3 amino acids: CASRSLGRIREKLFF. The CDR3 nucleotides read TGTGCCAGCAGGTCGCTCGGTAGGATTCGCGAAAAACTGTTTTTT.